The rows below give T cell receptor beta chains drawn from one sample of a study of identical twins. TCRdb called the 5' RACE reads again in MiXCR, with one record for every CDR3 protein. The table records 690,000 or so distinct CDR3 sequences, 8.6% of them present only once. The data also belong to a second study, concerning yellow fever vaccine responses in identical twins.

Sequencing input: PBMCs. These receptors were taken from a woman aged 18-29 years in good health. The CDR3 runs from the conserved cysteine through the conserved F or W. A D gene is named only where the DNA matches it firmly. Expanded clones are given a class, and other clones once, few, many or no size at all.

TRBV7-8	NA	NA	TRBJ2-7	CASSLWQGGLYEQYF	TGTGCCAGCAGCTTATGGCAGGGGGGCCTATACGAGCAGTACTTC
TRBV6-5	NA	TRBD1	TRBJ1-2	CASSSTGAGYTF	TGTGCCAGCAGTTCGACAGGGGCCGGCTACACCTTC
TRBV20-1	NA	NA	TRBJ2-1	CSARDFAGTGSYNEQFF	TGCAGTGCTAGAGATTTTGCCGGGACTGGCTCCTACAATGAGCAGTTCTTC
TRBV24-1	many	TRBD1	TRBJ2-1	CATSDLTGTGIHEQFF	TGTGCCACCAGTGACTTAACCGGGACAGGGATTCATGAGCAGTTCTTC
TRBV20-1	few	TRBD2	TRBJ2-7	CSAISGTSDYEQYF	TGCAGTGCAATCTCCGGGACTAGCGACTACGAGCAGTACTTC
TRBV3-1	NA	TRBD1	TRBJ2-1	CASSQTGQGENEQFF	TGTGCCAGCAGCCAGACGGGACAGGGGGAGAATGAGCAGTTCTTC
TRBV12-3/TRBV12-4	many	NA	TRBJ2-1	CASSLREANYNEQFF	TGTGCCAGCAGTTTAAGGGAGGCGAACTACAATGAGCAGTTCTTC
TRBV10-3	many	TRBD2	TRBJ2-3	CASNGGLGRLDTQYF	TGTGCCTCCAATGGGGGACTAGGGAGGCTTGATACGCAGTATTTT
TRBV7-8	many	NA	TRBJ2-7	CASSWGPGSHSYEQYF	TGTGCCAGCAGCTGGGGTCCGGGATCGCACTCCTACGAGCAGTACTTC
TRBV9	many	TRBD2	TRBJ2-4	CASSVDGWRGLAGVSGKNIQYF	TGTGCCAGCAGCGTAGATGGGTGGAGGGGACTAGCGGGAGTTTCCGGCAAAAACATTCAGTACTTC
TRBV28	NA	TRBD2	TRBJ2-2	CASSTSGGTGELFF	TGTGCCAGCAGTACATCGGGAGGCACCGGGGAGCTGTTTTTT
TRBV10-1	few	NA	TRBJ2-3	CATGPVPDTQYF	TGCGCCACCGGTCCCGTCCCAGATACGCAGTATTTT
TRBV12-3/TRBV12-4	many	NA	TRBJ1-6	CASSSGHDSPLHF	TGTGCCAGCAGCTCGGGCCATGATTCACCCCTCCACTTT
TRBV29-1	few	TRBD1	TRBJ1-6	CSVPGTGVNSPLHF	TGCAGCGTTCCCGGGACAGGGGTGAATTCACCCCTCCACTTT
TRBV27	few	TRBD2	TRBJ2-1	CASKIEGLGLNEQFF	TGTGCCAGCAAAATCGAGGGACTAGGTTTAAATGAGCAGTTCTTC
TRBV20-1	NA	NA	TRBJ1-3	CCARDLAGKAGNTIYF	TGCTGTGCTAGAGATCTGGCGGGCAAGGCTGGAAACACCATATATTTT
TRBV6-1	NA	TRBD1	TRBJ1-5	CASSQGQGAYQPQHF	TGTGCCAGCAGCCAAGGACAGGGTGCATATCAGCCCCAGCATTTT
TRBV7-6	many	TRBD2	TRBJ2-7	CASSLRSSGTSYEQYF	TGTGCCAGCAGCTTAAGGTCGTCCGGGACTAGCTACGAGCAGTACTTC
TRBV4-2	NA	TRBD1	TRBJ1-1	CARCLGTGGTAFF	TGTGCCAGGTGCCTAGGGACAGGGGGGACAGCTTTCTTT
TRBV5-5	NA	NA	TRBJ1-5	CASSPKDSFNQPQHF	TGTGCCAGCAGCCCAAAGGACAGCTTCAATCAGCCCCAGCATTTT
TRBV20-1	NA	NA	TRBJ2-7	CSARDQGGNYEQYF	TGCAGTGCTAGAGATCAGGGGGGAAACTACGAGCAGTACTTC
TRBV7-2	NA	NA	TRBJ2-3	CASSYYTDTQYF	TGTGCCAGCAGCTACTACACAGATACGCAGTATTTT
TRBV6-1	few	TRBD1	TRBJ2-7	CASRPTGVPEQYF	TGTGCCAGCAGGCCAACAGGGGTTCCCGAGCAGTACTTC
TRBV9	few	NA	TRBJ1-5	CASSVGDSNNQPQHF	TGTGCCAGCAGCGTAGGGGATTCCAACAATCAGCCCCAGCATTTT
TRBV4-2	few	NA	TRBJ2-2	CASSQPRELAGAGELFF	TGTGCCAGCAGCCAACCGAGGGAGTTGGCAGGGGCCGGGGAGCTGTTTTTT
TRBV3-1	many	NA	TRBJ2-2	CASSQDRVYTGELFF	TGTGCCAGCAGCCAAGATCGGGTCTATACCGGGGAGCTGTTTTTT
TRBV29-1	NA	NA	TRBJ2-2	CSVDLGRGTGELFF	TGCAGCGTTGATCTCGGGCGCGGCACCGGGGAGCTGTTTTTT
TRBV5-1	many	NA	TRBJ2-3	CASSFESLTDTQYF	TGCGCCAGCAGCTTTGAGTCCCTCACAGATACGCAGTATTTT
TRBV27	many	NA	TRBJ2-7	CASRYWNEQYF	TGTGCCAGCCGATACTGGAACGAGCAGTACTTC
TRBV7-2	many	NA	TRBJ1-4	CASSLQGQSNEKLFF	TGTGCCAGCAGCTTACAGGGTCAGAGTAATGAAAAACTGTTTTTT
TRBV29-1	many	NA	TRBJ2-1	CSARTGDEQFF	TGCAGCGCAAGGACGGGGGATGAGCAGTTCTTC
TRBV20-1	few	TRBD2	TRBJ2-1	CSASGRLAASYNEQFF	TGCAGTGCTAGCGGTCGACTAGCGGCCTCCTACAATGAGCAGTTCTTC
TRBV28	many	NA	TRBJ2-5	CASSFEGSKVPSVETQYF	TGTGCCAGCAGTTTCGAGGGTTCTAAAGTTCCCTCTGTAGAGACCCAGTACTTC
TRBV7-2	NA	TRBD2	TRBJ2-1	CASSRRTSGNTEQFF	TGTGCCAGCAGTCGTAGGACTAGCGGGAATACTGAGCAGTTCTTC
TRBV2	NA	NA	TRBJ2-3	CASDYARGIDTQYF	TGTGCCAGCGACTACGCCAGGGGAATAGATACGCAGTATTTT
TRBV15	many	TRBD1	TRBJ2-1	CATSRETGLGEQFF	TGTGCCACCAGCAGAGAGACAGGGCTTGGTGAGCAGTTCTTC
TRBV12-3/TRBV12-4	many	TRBD1	TRBJ2-3	CASSNRGRTDTQYF	TGTGCCAGCAGCAACAGGGGGAGGACAGATACGCAGTATTTT
TRBV27	NA	NA	TRBJ2-2	CASTAGPEAGYTGELFF	TGTGCCAGCACCGCGGGGCCCGAGGCAGGCTACACCGGGGAGCTGTTTTTT
TRBV18	NA	NA	TRBJ2-7	CASSPMPNSYEQYF	TGTGCCAGCTCACCAATGCCTAACTCCTACGAGCAGTACTTC
TRBV2	many	NA	TRBJ1-1	CASRGTTEAFF	TGTGCCAGCAGGGGAACCACTGAAGCTTTCTTT
TRBV28	NA	NA	TRBJ1-4	CASSLGGQTNEKLFF	TGTGCCAGCAGTTTAGGCGGACAGACAAATGAAAAACTGTTTTTT
TRBV7-7	NA	TRBD2	TRBJ2-1	CASSFWASGSSYNEQFF	TGTGCTAGCAGCTTCTGGGCTAGCGGGAGCTCCTACAATGAGCAGTTCTTC
TRBV15	few	NA	TRBJ1-5	CATSSGQIQAQPQHF	TGTGCCACCAGCAGCGGACAGATCCAGGCCCAGCCCCAGCATTTT
TRBV7-7	few	NA	TRBJ2-5	CASSREGQETQYF	TGTGCTAGCAGCCGAGAGGGGCAAGAGACCCAGTACTTC
TRBV4-3	few	NA	TRBJ2-7	CASSPSRNYEQYF	TGCGCCAGCAGCCCTTCCCGCAACTACGAGCAGTACTTC
TRBV6-2/TRBV6-3	NA	TRBD1	TRBJ2-5	CASSYHRTGGSETQYF	TGTGCCAGCAGTTACCATCGGACAGGGGGCTCGGAGACCCAGTACTTC
TRBV12-3/TRBV12-4	many	NA	TRBJ1-1	CASSPKAKINTEAFF	TGTGCCAGCAGTCCCAAGGCCAAAATTAACACTGAAGCTTTCTTT
TRBV2	NA	NA	TRBJ2-3	CAPQVGTRLDTQYF	TGTGCCCCCCAGGTCGGGACTCGACTAGATACGCAGTATTTT